This is a list of T cell receptor beta chains from one sample in a study of blood T cell repertoires in COVID-19. Data came from immunoSEQ multiplex PCR; TCRdb stores just in-frame clones and leaves some out. The sample consists of fewer than 110,000 clones, roughly 84% of them appearing once. Sequencing input: peripheral blood. All receptors come from a human donor in a cohort sampled during active COVID-19. CDR3s include the opening cysteine and the closing phenylalanine or tryptophan. D genes are given only for firm matches. Not every row has a clone size; where given, it reads once, few, many or a size class.

D gene,CDR3 length,J gene,clone size,V gene,CDR3 protein
TRBD2,15,TRBJ2-5,-,TRBV19,CASSLRLASQETQYF
-,14,TRBJ2-6,-,TRBV2,CASSRGFGANVLTF
-,13,TRBJ1-4,-,TRBV4-1,CASSQEGGGKLFF
TRBD1,14,TRBJ1-2,once,TRBV7-8,CASGGVQGAHGYTF
TRBD1,15,TRBJ1-1,-,TRBV10-3,CATTQGGQGEQGAFF
-,11,TRBJ2-7,-,TRBV2,CASRHRDEQYF
TRBD1,16,TRBJ2-3,-,TRBV7-9,CASSLIGRDRADTQYF
TRBD2,16,TRBJ2-3,-,TRBV9,CASSVASGGNTDTQYF
TRBD1,15,TRBJ2-3,-,TRBV6-2/TRBV6-3,CASSSGTGRTDTQYF
-,14,TRBJ2-5,-,TRBV12-5,CASGLCGPQETQYF
TRBD1,19,TRBJ1-2,-,TRBV16,CASSLQAAGGETGNYGYTF
TRBD1,14,TRBJ1-1,once,TRBV7-9,CASSYSQGDTEAFF
-,16,TRBJ2-1,-,TRBV7-3,CASTPDGGSVYNEQFF
-,15,TRBJ1-2,-,TRBV12-5,CASGLPPGNNYGYTF
-,13,TRBJ1-2,-,TRBV3-1/TRBV3-2,CASSHGTSGGYTF
TRBD2,16,TRBJ2-1,-,TRBV5-1,CASSVPSGGAGNEQFF
TRBD1,15,TRBJ1-6,-,TRBV11-3,CASSRKRQGGSPLHF
-,13,TRBJ1-2,-,TRBV2,CATAAGHGGGYTF
-,14,TRBJ2-7,-,TRBV28,CASSFGGGLIHGYF
TRBD1,15,TRBJ1-5,-,TRBV19,CASTRAGQGRQPQHF
TRBD1,14,TRBJ2-3,-,TRBV5-1,CASSLTGYTDTQYF
-,14,TRBJ2-3,-,TRBV27,CASSLVGAGDTQYF
-,13,TRBJ2-7,once,TRBV3-1/TRBV3-2,CASSSTSYYEQYF
-,13,TRBJ1-2,once,TRBV2,CASSVRQNYGYTF
-,13,TRBJ2-3,-,TRBV7-9,CASSRSSTDTQYF
TRBD2,16,TRBJ2-4,-,TRBV5-8,CASSQASGGARDIQYF
-,12,TRBJ1-6,-,TRBV10-1,CASSALNSPLHF
TRBD1,11,TRBJ2-7,-,TRBV20-1,CSTQTGNEQYF
TRBD1,15,TRBJ1-2,-,TRBV7-9,CASSHRDSPNYGYTF
-,13,TRBJ1-2,few,TRBV4-2,CASSQGQNYGYTF
-,14,TRBJ2-7,-,TRBV25-1,CASSDPPPGDEQYF
TRBD1,16,TRBJ2-5,-,TRBV2,CASRHYRGMVRETQYF
TRBD1,15,TRBJ1-6,-,TRBV2,CASRKQGNGNSPLHF
TRBD1,15,TRBJ1-1,-,TRBV24-1,CATSDSDRGHTEAFF
TRBD1,13,TRBJ2-7,-,TRBV18,CATRGTATYEQYF
TRBD1,15,TRBJ2-2,-,TRBV2,CASSPGDRATGELFF
-,13,TRBJ1-6,-,TRBV29-1,CSVEEGVNSPLHF
TRBD1,13,TRBJ1-1,-,TRBV4-3,CASSPTGGFEAFF
-,15,TRBJ1-4,-,TRBV7-2,CASSLTRFSGSKLFF
TRBD1,14,TRBJ1-5,-,TRBV19,CASTQGQGGQPQHF
-,13,TRBJ2-7,-,TRBV2,CASSEGPAYEQYF
TRBD1,13,TRBJ1-1,once,TRBV11-2,CASRASGGTEAFF
TRBD1,15,TRBJ1-1,-,TRBV27,CASSLGDRGGSEAFF
TRBD2,16,TRBJ2-3,-,TRBV27,CASRASGTPSTDTQYF
-,15,TRBJ1-4,once,TRBV3-1/TRBV3-2,CASSREGQSGEKLFF
-,14,TRBJ1-3,-,TRBV9,CASSVGLTGNTIYF
TRBD1,14,TRBJ1-1,-,TRBV19,CASSITKQGAKAFF
-,15,TRBJ2-7,-,TRBV4-3,CASSQEAGLSYEQYF
-,12,TRBJ2-1,once,TRBV20-1,CSGSGAHNEQFF
TRBD2,18,TRBJ2-1,-,TRBV5-1,CASSLGLAGTRFVHEQFF
-,16,TRBJ2-6,-,TRBV15,CATSRRVSAGANVLTF
-,18,TRBJ2-3,-,TRBV21-1,CASSKGPYGRGGTDTQYF
-,16,TRBJ2-3,-,TRBV28,CASSSRQAHQADTQYF
TRBD2,13,TRBJ2-4,-,TRBV27,CASSLRGTNIQYF
-,14,TRBJ1-1,-,TRBV27,CASRRGGEGTEAFF